One sample yielded the 9 T cell receptor beta chains listed below, sequenced in a study of breast tumors, draining lymph nodes, adjacent tissues. TCRdb analysed the multiplex PCR reads with MiXCR anew, one entry per CDR3 protein. The repertoire has over 150,000 distinct CDR3 sequences, approximately 33% of them found once; the top ten carry roughly 4.3%. Axillary draining lymph nodes of breast cancer patients supplied the node samples. The sequencing input was axillary lymph node tissue. The receptors were gathered from a female donor with breast cancer. Some clones in this sample may be carry-over from other donors' samples.

DNA of the CDR3: TGTGCCACCAGTGATTTATACAGGGGGCCCTTTATGCGGGCCGGGCACCAGCATTTT. It codes for CATSDLYRGPFMRAGHQHF. The chain employs TRBV24-1 and TRBJ1-5; 9 bases line up with TRBD1. V was pared by 1 base and J by 12 bases, with 21 bases of the junction left unmatched. The CDR3 is 19 residues long. CDR1 KGHDR and CDR2 SFDVKD come from the germline V gene.

The chain employs TRBV4-2 and TRBJ2-6; D possibly corresponds to TRBD2 (5 bases). The CDR3 runs 15 residues. V lost 8 bases to trimming and J lost 4 bases, with 15 bases between them. In germline, CDR1 is LGHNA, CDR2 YNFKEQ. Written as DNA, the CDR3 is TGTGCCAGCGAGCCAGAAAGGGAGGGGGCCAACGTCCTGACTTTC. Encoded protein: CASEPEREGANVLTF.

As to this clonotype: This clone may be a read error of a much larger clone one base away. CDR3 bases: TGTGCCAGCAGTTTCGCCATCGGCACAGGGGAGGCTAACTATGGCTACACCTTC. Translating gives CASSFAIGTGEANYGYTF. The chain joins TRBV12-3 or TRBV12-4 to TRBJ1-2; 7 bases are shared with TRBD1. V shed 3 bases, J shed 0 bases, and the junction held 13 bases outside the gene matches. This CDR3 region has 18 residues.

This clonotype was seen ten or more times. This chain links TRBV20-1 with TRBJ2-1; tentatively, D is TRBD1 (6 bases). Germline-derived CDR1 and CDR2 are DFQATT and SNEGSKA (reference sequence). The CDR3 loop spans 14 amino acids. Trimming cost V 5 bases and J 0 bases, with 11 bases left between them. The CDR3 sequence is CSALGDTSYNEQFF. The CDR3 bases are TGCAGTGCTCTGGGGGACACCTCCTACAATGAGCAGTTCTTC.

This clonotype was found many times. The gene calls are TRBV29-1 and TRBJ2-7; D perhaps matches TRBD1 (5 bases). The germline V gene encodes CDR1 SQVTM and CDR2 ANQGSEA. The CDR3 length is 13 residues. V lost 7 bases to trimming and J lost 2 bases, with 15 bases between them. The CDR3 reads CSGTQANTYEQYF. The CDR3 coding sequence is TGCAGCGGTACACAGGCTAATACCTACGAGCAGTACTTC.

Many counts were recorded for this clonotype. This rearrangement joins TRBV4-2 to TRBJ2-3; 14 nucleotides agree with TRBD2. There are 19 residues in the CDR3. V dropped 1 base and J dropped 2; count of bases not matched to a gene: 8. Germline CDR1 and CDR2: LGHNA and YNFKEQ. The CDR3 spells CASSQAYPGLAGDTDTQYF. For the CDR3, the DNA is TGTGCCAGCAGCCAAGCCTACCCGGGACTAGCGGGGGACACAGATACGCAGTATTTT.

The J gene is TRBJ2-5, the V gene TRBV2; D gene uncertain. This CDR3 comprises 15 residues. V shed 1 base and J shed 9 bases, with 18 bases lying between them. Germline V gene lookup returns CDR1 SNHLY and CDR2 FYNNEI. The CDR3 region is CASSEDGQPNQPQYF. CDR3 coding DNA: TGTGCCAGCAGTGAAGATGGGCAGCCTAATCAGCCCCAGTACTTC.

This clonotype was observed many times. The chain joins TRBV7-3 to TRBJ2-5; D may be TRBD2 (5 bases). Looked up from germline, CDR1 is SGHTA and CDR2 is FQGTGA. The germline V and J ends were trimmed by 3 bases and 3 bases, with 14 bases remaining between them. The CDR3 runs to 15 residues. In nucleotides, the CDR3 is TGTGCCAGCAGCTTGGGTTTCTCGGGGAAAGAGACCCAGTACTTC. As protein: CASSLGFSGKETQYF.

With respect to this clonotype: Given a much more abundant clone one base away, this may be a read error. V gene TRBV20-1 combines with J gene TRBJ1-2; no clear D gene. In germline, CDR1 is DFQATT, CDR2 SNEGSKA (reference sequence). The CDR3 sequence is 16 residues long. The CDR3 DNA follows: TGCAGTGCTAGAGATAGCGGCCAGGCCCTAAACTATAGCTACACCTTC. Amino acid sequence: CSARDSGQALNYSYTF.